Below, 18 T cell receptor beta chains from the same sample are listed, as sequenced in a study of CD8 T cells in Susac syndrome. Reverse transcription of roughly 0.5 to 1 ug RNA used random hexamers. One entry per CDR3 protein, called by TCRdb with MiXCR from the immunoSEQ multiplex PCR reads. The sample holds some 300,000 distinct CDR3 sequences; approximately 85% are singletons and the top ten take approximately 0.12%. Sequenced material: CD8+ T cells from PBMCs. The origin of the receptors is a human donor with multiple sclerosis.

The chain is built from TRBV2 and TRBJ2-1; 11 bases fit TRBD2. This CDR3 spans 17 amino acids. Germline CDR1 is SNHLY and CDR2 is FYNNEI. V gave up 4 bases and J gave up 3 bases; unmatched junction bases: 8. The CDR3 DNA reads as TGTGCCAGCAGTGGTAGCGGGAGGGCCTCCGACTACAATGAGCAGTTCTTC. Its translation: CASSGSGRASDYNEQFF.

The chain has TRBV6-1 and TRBJ2-7; 7 bases map to TRBD1. CDR1 and CDR2 from the germline V gene are MNHNS and SASEGT. J gave up 4 bases and V 2 bases, and 11 bases lay outside the gene matches. The length of the CDR3 is 16 residues. The CDR3 is CASSESGRGGSYEQYF. Here the CDR3 DNA reads TGTGCCAGCAGTGAAAGTGGTAGAGGGGGCAGTTACGAGCAGTACTTC.

The chain links TRBV27 to TRBJ1-5; D gene ambiguous. Trimming took off 1 base at V and 5 bases at J, with 6 bases between the two ends. The CDR3 covers 13 residues. Germline-derived CDR1 and CDR2 are MNHEY and SMNVEV (reference sequence). The CDR3 DNA is TGTGCCAGCAGTTTATTACTCCATCAGCCCCAGCATTTT. It specifies CASSLLLHQPQHF.

The chain carries TRBV7-9 and TRBJ2-7; D is undetermined. V gave up 1 base and J gave up 10 bases, with 17 bases separating them. Germline CDR1 reads SEHNR; CDR2 reads FQNEAQ (reference sequence). The CDR3 contains 14 residues. In DNA, the CDR3 is TGTGCCAGCAGCTTAGGGGGTCCCAGACGAGGCCAGTACTTC. The encoded protein is CASSLGGPRRGQYF.

This chain links TRBV13 with TRBJ2-3; D not certain. This CDR3 comprises 13 residues. Between the trimmed V and J ends, which lost 5 bases and 1 base, there was a span of 7 bases. The germline CDR1 and CDR2 sequences are PRHDT and FYEKMQ (reference sequence). The DNA of the CDR3 is TGTGCCAGCAGCCCGCATGGCACAGATACGCAGTATTTT. Translated: CASSPHGTDTQYF.

This clonotype was seen only once. The chain combines TRBV12-3 or TRBV12-4 with TRBJ1-2, with a tentative D call TRBD1 (5 bases). V lost 5 bases to trimming and J lost 5 bases, with 21 bases between them. This CDR3 is built from 16 residues. The CDR3 nucleotides read TGTGCCAGCAGTCCTATGGGGGACGCTCCTAGGTATGGCTACACCTTC. Its translation is CASSPMGDAPRYGYTF.

The chain is built from TRBV6-5 and TRBJ2-1; TRBD2 matches 7 bases. Germline V CDR1 and CDR2: MNHEY, SVGAGI. The CDR3 runs to 14 residues. The junction had 6 bases not matched to a gene; V was cut back by 2 bases and J by 8 bases. The CDR3 here is CASSYGTTSDEQFF. DNA of the CDR3: TGTGCCAGCAGTTACGGGACTACAAGCGATGAGCAGTTCTTC.

This chain uses TRBV29-1 with TRBJ2-1, with a weak D call TRBD1 (6 bases). CDR3 size: 15 residues. Looked up from germline, CDR1 is SQVTM and CDR2 is ANQGSEA. The V end lost 0 bases, the J end lost 4 bases, and 13 bases lay between the germline ends. The chain's CDR3 is CSVEDPWTVYNEQFF. The CDR3 DNA is TGCAGCGTTGAAGATCCGTGGACAGTATACAATGAGCAGTTCTTC.

The chain couples TRBV10-3 to TRBJ1-2, with D unresolved. Germline CDR1 is ENHRY and CDR2 is SYGVKD. This CDR3 contains 15 residues. V was shortened by 0 bases and J by 3 bases, with 11 bases between the two germline ends. Written as DNA, the CDR3 is TGTGCCATCAGTGAGTCTATGGAGACGCACTATGGCTACACCTTC. Its translation: CAISESMETHYGYTF.

This clonotype appeared once. The chain employs TRBV5-1 and TRBJ1-2; TRBD1 might be the D (6 bases). Germline-derived CDR1 and CDR2 are SGHRS and YFSETQ. The CDR3 is 12 amino acids. The ends were cut back, 3 bases at V and 8 bases at J, with 11 bases in the middle. CDR3 coding DNA: TGCGCCAGCAGCTGGGACACGAGGGGCTACACCTTC. Translation: CASSWDTRGYTF.

The rearrangement uses TRBV16 and TRBJ1-6, with D perhaps matching TRBD1 (5 bases). V lost 3 bases and J 6 bases, leaving 15 bases between the germline ends. The CDR3 is 16 residues long. In germline, CDR1 is KGHSY, CDR2 FQNENV. CDR3 DNA sequence: TGTGCCAGCAGCCAGGATCTCCTGGGGCCTAATTCACCCCTCCACTTT. It specifies CASSQDLLGPNSPLHF.

The V call is TRBV15, the J call TRBJ1-1, with D unclear. The CDR3 loop spans 13 amino acids. V lost 3 bases and J 0 bases, leaving 5 bases between the germline ends. Germline CDR1 LNHNV, CDR2 YYDKDF (reference sequence). CDR3 residues: CATSSIVNTEAFF. CDR3 DNA: TGTGCCACCAGCAGCATAGTGAACACTGAAGCTTTCTTT.

The chain combines TRBV15 with TRBJ2-1, with D tentatively TRBD1 (6 bases). This CDR3 contains 15 residues. V was pared by 2 bases and J by 0 bases, with 8 bases between. The germline gives CDR1 LNHNV, CDR2 YYDKDF (reference sequence). The CDR3 protein is CATSRRQDSYNEQFF. The CDR3 DNA follows: TGTGCCACCAGCAGACGACAGGACTCCTACAATGAGCAGTTCTTC.

The chain combines TRBV20-1 with TRBJ2-1; 8 bases align to TRBD2. CDR1 and CDR2 (germline): DFQATT, SNEGSKA (reference sequence). V shed 0 bases and J 4 bases; nucleotides not matched to a gene: 5. The CDR3 is 15 residues long. The CDR3 bases are TGCAGTGCTAGAGATCATCGGGAGGGGTACAATGAGCAGTTCTTC. Its translation is CSARDHREGYNEQFF.

The chain employs TRBV5-6 and TRBJ2-7, with D possibly being TRBD2 (5 bases). The CDR3 spans 15 residues. Trimming took 0 bases from V and 2 from J, leaving 12 bases between them. CDR1 and CDR2 from the germline V gene are SGHDT and YYEEEE. Written as DNA, the CDR3 is TGTGCCAGCAGCTTGGCGGACTCCTCCCCCTACGAGCAGTACTTC. This gives the protein CASSLADSSPYEQYF.

The V and J genes are TRBV28 and TRBJ2-3, with 7 bases identical to TRBD2. The V gene's germline CDR1 is MDHEN and CDR2 SYDVKM. The CDR3 length is 16 residues. The V and J ends lost 3 bases and 5 bases, in that order; junction bases with no gene match: 11. Here the CDR3 reads CASSFSSGRGGDTQYF. The CDR3 nucleotides read TGTGCCAGCAGTTTCTCTAGCGGTCGTGGGGGAGATACGCAGTATTTT.

A few counts support this clonotype. J is TRBJ1-6 and V is TRBV4-2; no clear D gene. The germline CDR1 and CDR2 sequences are LGHNA and YNFKEQ. V was shortened by 0 bases and J by 11 bases, with 11 bases between the two germline ends. This CDR3 is built from 14 residues. The CDR3, as DNA: TGTGCCAGCAGCCAAGATGAGGGTCCGGCACCCCTCCACTTT. It specifies CASSQDEGPAPLHF.

V and J are TRBV5-5 and TRBJ2-7, with D perhaps matching TRBD1 or TRBD2 (5 bases each). V gave up 9 bases and J gave up 7 bases, with 20 bases separating them. The CDR3 covers 13 residues. The V gene's germline CDR1 is SGHKS and CDR2 YYEKEE (reference sequence). Written as DNA, the CDR3 is TGTGCCACCTCGAGAGGGGTACTTGGGGAGCAGTACTTC. Translating it yields CATSRGVLGEQYF.